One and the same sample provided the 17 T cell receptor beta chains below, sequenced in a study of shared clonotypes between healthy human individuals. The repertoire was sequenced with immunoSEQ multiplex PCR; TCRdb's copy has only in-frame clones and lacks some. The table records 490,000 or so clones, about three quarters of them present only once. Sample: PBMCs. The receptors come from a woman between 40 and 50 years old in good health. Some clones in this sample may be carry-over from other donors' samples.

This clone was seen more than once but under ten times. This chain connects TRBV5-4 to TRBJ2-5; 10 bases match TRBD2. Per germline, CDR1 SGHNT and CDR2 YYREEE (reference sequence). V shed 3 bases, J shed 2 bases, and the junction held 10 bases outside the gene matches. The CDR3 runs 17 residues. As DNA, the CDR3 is TGTGCCAGCAGCTGGGCTAGCGGGAGAAGGGGGCAAGAGACCCAGTACTTC. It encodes CASSWASGRRGQETQYF. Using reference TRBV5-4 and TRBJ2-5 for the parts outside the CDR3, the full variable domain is ETGVTQSPTHLIKTRGQQVTLRCSSQSGHNTVSWYQQALGQGPQFIFQYYREEENGRGNFPPRFSGLQFPNYSSELNVNALELDDSALYLCASSWASGRRGQETQYFGPGTRLLVL.

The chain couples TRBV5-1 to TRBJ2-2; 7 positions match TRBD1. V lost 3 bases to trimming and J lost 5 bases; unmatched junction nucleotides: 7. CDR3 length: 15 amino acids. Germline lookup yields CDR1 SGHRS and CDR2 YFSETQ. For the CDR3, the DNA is TGCGCCAGCAGCTCCCACAGGGGTAGAACCGGGGAGCTGTTTTTT. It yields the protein CASSSHRGRTGELFF.

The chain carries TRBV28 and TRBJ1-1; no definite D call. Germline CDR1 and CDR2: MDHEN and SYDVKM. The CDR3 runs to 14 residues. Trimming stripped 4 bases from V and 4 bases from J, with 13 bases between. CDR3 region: CASSSPGGGTEAFF. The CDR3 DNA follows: TGTGCCAGCAGTTCTCCCGGAGGAGGCACTGAAGCTTTCTTT.

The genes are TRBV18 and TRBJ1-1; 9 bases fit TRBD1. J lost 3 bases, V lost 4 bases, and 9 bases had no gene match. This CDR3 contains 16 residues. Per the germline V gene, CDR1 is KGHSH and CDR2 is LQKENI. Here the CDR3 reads CASSQGQGFFHTEAFF. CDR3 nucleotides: TGTGCCAGCTCACAGGGACAGGGTTTCTTTCACACTGAAGCTTTCTTT. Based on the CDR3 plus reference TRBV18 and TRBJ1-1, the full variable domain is NAGVMQNPRHLVRRRGQEARLRCSPMKGHSHVYWYRQLPEEGLKFMVYLQKENIIDESGMPKERFSAEFPKEGPSILRIQQVVRGDSAAYFCASSQGQGFFHTEAFFGQGTRLTVV.

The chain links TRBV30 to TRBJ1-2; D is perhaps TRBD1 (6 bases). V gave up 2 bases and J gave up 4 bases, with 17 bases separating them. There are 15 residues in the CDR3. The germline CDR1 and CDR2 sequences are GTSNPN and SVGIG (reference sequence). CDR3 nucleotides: TGTGCCTGGAGTCCTGGGGGCTCGCCAGGCTATGGCTACACCTTC. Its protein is CAWSPGGSPGYGYTF.

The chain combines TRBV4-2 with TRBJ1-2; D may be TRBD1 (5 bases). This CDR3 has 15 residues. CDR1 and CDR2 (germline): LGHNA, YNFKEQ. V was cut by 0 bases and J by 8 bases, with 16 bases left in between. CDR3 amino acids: CASSQDIRVTRGYTF. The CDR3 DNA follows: TGTGCCAGCAGCCAAGATATCAGGGTCACCAGGGGCTACACCTTC.

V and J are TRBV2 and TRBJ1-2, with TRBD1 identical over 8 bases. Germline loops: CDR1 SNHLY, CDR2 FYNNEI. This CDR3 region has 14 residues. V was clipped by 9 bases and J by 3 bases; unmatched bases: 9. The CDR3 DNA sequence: TGTGCCAGAAATTGGCAGGGGGCCGACTATGGCTACACCTTC. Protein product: CARNWQGADYGYTF. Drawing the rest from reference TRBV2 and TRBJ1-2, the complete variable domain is EPEVTQTPSHQVTQMGQEVILRCVPISNHLYFYWYRQILGQKVEFLVSFYNNEISEKSEIFDDQFSVERPDGSNFTLKIRSTKLEDSAMYFCARNWQGADYGYTFGSGTRLTVV.

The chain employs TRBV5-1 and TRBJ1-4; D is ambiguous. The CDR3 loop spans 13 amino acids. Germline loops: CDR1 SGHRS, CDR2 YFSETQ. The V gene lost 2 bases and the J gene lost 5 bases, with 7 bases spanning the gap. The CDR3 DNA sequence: TGCGCCAGCAGCTTCCTCGGGAATGAAAAACTGTTTTTT. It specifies CASSFLGNEKLFF.

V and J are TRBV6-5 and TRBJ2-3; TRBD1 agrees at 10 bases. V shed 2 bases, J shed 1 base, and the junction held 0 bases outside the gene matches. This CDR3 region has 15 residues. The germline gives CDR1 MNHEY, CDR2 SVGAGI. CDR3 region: CASSYDRGRTDTQYF. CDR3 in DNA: TGTGCCAGCAGTTACGACAGGGGGCGCACAGATACGCAGTATTTT.

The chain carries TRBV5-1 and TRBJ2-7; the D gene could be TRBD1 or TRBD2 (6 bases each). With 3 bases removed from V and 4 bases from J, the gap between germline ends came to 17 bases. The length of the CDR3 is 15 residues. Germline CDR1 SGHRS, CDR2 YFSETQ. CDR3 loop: CASSSGRGRGYEQYF. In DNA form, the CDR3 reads TGCGCCAGCAGCTCGGGCCGGGGGCGAGGGTACGAGCAGTACTTC.

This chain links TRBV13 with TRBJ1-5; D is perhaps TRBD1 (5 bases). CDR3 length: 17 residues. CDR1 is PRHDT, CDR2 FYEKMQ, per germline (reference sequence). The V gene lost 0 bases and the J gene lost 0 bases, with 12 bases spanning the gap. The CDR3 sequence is CASSLGQVKYSNQPQHF. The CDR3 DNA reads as TGTGCCAGCAGCTTAGGACAGGTTAAATATAGCAATCAGCCCCAGCATTTT.

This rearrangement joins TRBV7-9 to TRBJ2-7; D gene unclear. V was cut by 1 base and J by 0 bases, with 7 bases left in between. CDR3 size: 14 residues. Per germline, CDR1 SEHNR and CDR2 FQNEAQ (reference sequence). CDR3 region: CASSLGDTSYEQYF. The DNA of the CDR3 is TGTGCCAGCAGCTTAGGTGACACCTCCTACGAGCAGTACTTC.

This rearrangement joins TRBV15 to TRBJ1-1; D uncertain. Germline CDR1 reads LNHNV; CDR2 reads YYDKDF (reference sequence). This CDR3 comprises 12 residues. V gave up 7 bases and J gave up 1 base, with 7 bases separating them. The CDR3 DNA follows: TGTGCCACCAAAAATAGGAACACTGAAGCTTTCTTT. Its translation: CATKNRNTEAFF.

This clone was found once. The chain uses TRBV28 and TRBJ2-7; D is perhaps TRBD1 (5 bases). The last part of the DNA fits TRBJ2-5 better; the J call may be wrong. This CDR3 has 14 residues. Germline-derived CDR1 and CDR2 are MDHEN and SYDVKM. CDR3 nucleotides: TGTGCCAGCAGCGCTCTCGCAGGGTGGGAGACCCAGTACTTC. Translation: CASSALAGWETQYF.

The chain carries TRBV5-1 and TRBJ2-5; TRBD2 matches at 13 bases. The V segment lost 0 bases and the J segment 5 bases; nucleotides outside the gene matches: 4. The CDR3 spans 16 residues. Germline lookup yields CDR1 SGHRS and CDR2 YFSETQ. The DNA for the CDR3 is TGCGCCAGCAGCTTGGTGGGACTAGCGGGACGGGAGACCCAGTACTTC. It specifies CASSLVGLAGRETQYF.

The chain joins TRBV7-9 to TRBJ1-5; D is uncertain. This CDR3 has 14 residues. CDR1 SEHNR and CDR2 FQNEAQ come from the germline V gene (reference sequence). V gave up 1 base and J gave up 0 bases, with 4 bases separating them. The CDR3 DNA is TGTGCCAGCAGCTTAGAGAGTAGCAATCAGCCCCAGCATTTT. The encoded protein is CASSLESSNQPQHF.

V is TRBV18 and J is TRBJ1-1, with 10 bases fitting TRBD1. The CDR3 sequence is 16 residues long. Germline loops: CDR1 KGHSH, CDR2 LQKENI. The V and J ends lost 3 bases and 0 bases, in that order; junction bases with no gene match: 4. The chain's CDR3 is CASSPTGGLMNTEAFF. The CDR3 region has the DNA TGTGCCAGCTCACCGACAGGGGGCCTTATGAACACTGAAGCTTTCTTT.